The T cell receptor (beta chain) under discussion was sequenced for a study of TIL therapy for anti-PD-1-resistant metastatic lung cancer. Turning to the study itself: Median tumor PD-L1 proportion score was about 5.9%. Study-level points and caveats: The baseline peripheral repertoire was partially replaced by infused TIL clonotypes that later decayed.

With regard to this clone: The antigen is unknown.

Time point denoted: pre-treatment sample, taken before nivolumab and TIL therapy. Sequencing used immunoSEQ v3. The data were produced by immunoSEQ multiplex PCR, yet TCRdb's version contains in-frame clones alone and is incomplete. The sample has roughly 17,000 clones, 74% seen once. V lost 5 bases to trimming and J lost 6 bases, with 14 bases between them. This CDR3 is built from 13 residues. Looked up from germline, CDR1 is LNHDA and CDR2 is SQIVND (reference sequence). The receptor comes from a person between 25 and 80 years old with non-small cell lung cancer. This chain uses TRBV19 with TRBJ2-7, with D perhaps TRBD1 (5 bases). The sample was blood, taken at baseline. The CDR3 region is CASSGLQDGEQYF. DNA of the CDR3: TGTGCCAGTAGTGGCCTACAGGATGGCGAGCAGTACTTC. Drawing the rest from reference TRBV19 and TRBJ2-7, the complete variable domain is DGGITQSPKYLFRKEGQNVTLSCEQNLNHDAMYWYRQDPGQGLRLIYYSQIVNDFQKGDIAEGYSVSREKKESFPLTVTSAQKNPTAFYLCASSGLQDGEQYFGPGTRLTVT.